These 18 T cell receptor beta chains were sequenced from one sample in a study of CD8 T cells in ankylosing spondylitis (dated by TCRdb to the late 2010s). Study-wide findings and limitations: Blood from ankylosing spondylitis patients appeared to be characterized by a TCR beta motif made up of seven or eight highly homologous amino acid variants.

Receptors were amplified or captured by 5' RACE. Sequencing was carried out with an Illumina HiSeq 2500. TCRdb reanalyzed the raw reads on its own, using fastp at Q25 for trimming and MiXCR for clone calling, and kept in-frame beta chains. A single entry per CDR3 protein holds the most common genes and DNA from its merged rows. In all, the sample holds 700,000 or so distinct CDR3 sequences, and around a fifth of those were seen once. The ten largest account for over 15% of the sample. Their target antigens are unknown. Sequenced material: blood, either unsorted or a sorted T cell fraction (not recorded which). These TCRs come from a male donor with ankylosing spondylitis.

To note about this clonotype: The junction departs from the called germline gene at one end, perhaps through a read error. This rearrangement joins TRBV12-3 or TRBV12-4 to TRBJ2-2, with a tentative D call TRBD2 (6 bases). The CDR3 runs to 11 residues. The CDR3 here is CATKADGGLFF. CDR3 DNA: TGTGCCACCAAGGCTGACGGGGGGCTGTTTTTT.

This chain joins TRBV7-9 and TRBJ1-1; D is perhaps TRBD1 (6 bases). This CDR3 comprises 13 residues. CDR1 is SEHNR, CDR2 FQNEAQ, per germline (reference sequence). V was clipped by 5 bases and J by 5 bases, with 12 bases between them. CDR3 bases: TGTGCCAGCAGCCCAGGGGAGGGGACTGAAGCTTTCTTT. Translating gives CASSPGEGTEAFF.

There are a few counts of this clonotype. J is TRBJ2-7 and V is TRBV7-9; TRBD2 is a possible D gene (6 bases). The germline gives CDR1 SEHNR, CDR2 FQNEAQ (reference sequence). The CDR3 contains 13 residues. With 4 bases removed from V and 6 bases from J, the gap between germline ends came to 13 bases. CDR3 in amino acids: CASSSGVLGEQYF. CDR3 coding DNA: TGTGCCAGCAGCTCGGGAGTATTAGGCGAGCAGTACTTC.

The chain joins TRBV7-2 to TRBJ2-1; D is uncertain. Per germline, CDR1 SGHTA and CDR2 FQGNSA. Trimming removed 4 bases at V and 1 base at J, with 8 bases between. The CDR3 runs to 14 residues. The CDR3 region is CASSSYSSYNEQFF. DNA of the CDR3: TGTGCCAGCAGCTCTTATAGTTCCTACAATGAGCAGTTCTTC.

This clonotype turned up a few times. This chain links TRBV7-2 with TRBJ1-2; 9 bases are a match to TRBD1. Germline CDR1 and CDR2: SGHTA and FQGNSA. This CDR3 is 14 amino acids long. The J segment lost 8 bases and the V segment lost 4 bases, leaving 8 bases of the junction unmatched. The CDR3 sequence: CASSWGDRADGYTF. CDR3 DNA sequence: TGTGCCAGCAGCTGGGGGGACAGGGCAGACGGCTACACCTTC.

The V and J genes are TRBV5-1 and TRBJ1-1; TRBD1 is a possible D gene (6 bases). Germline CDR1 and CDR2: SGHRS and YFSETQ. V was clipped by 4 bases and J by 4 bases, with 14 bases between them. The CDR3 loop spans 14 amino acids. The DNA of the CDR3 is TGCGCCAGCAGCGTCGCAGGGGCGGTCACTGAAGCTTTCTTT. Protein product: CASSVAGAVTEAFF.

The rearrangement uses TRBV7-3 and TRBJ1-1; no reliable D call. Germline values: CDR1 SGHTA, CDR2 FQGTGA. V was pared by 5 bases and J by 4 bases, with 14 bases between. CDR3 length equals 14 residues. Written as DNA, the CDR3 is TGTGCCAGCAGCCTCCAGAGGGTTAGCACTGAAGCTTTCTTT. Its protein product is CASSLQRVSTEAFF.

The V call is TRBV11-2, the J call TRBJ2-1; 11 positions match TRBD2. The J segment lost 2 bases and the V segment lost 5 bases, leaving 11 bases of the junction unmatched. The germline gives CDR1 SGHAT, CDR2 FQNNGV. CDR3 length: 18 residues. CDR3: CASSPYPLSGRAYNEQFF. The CDR3 DNA reads as TGTGCCAGCAGCCCATACCCCCTTAGCGGGAGGGCCTACAATGAGCAGTTCTTC.

CDR3: CASSSLRGRPGELFF. As DNA, the CDR3 is TGTGCCAGCAGCTCGCTAAGGGGGAGACCCGGGGAGCTGTTTTTT. This chain links TRBV11-2 with TRBJ2-2; tentative D call: TRBD1 (6 bases). Trimming cost V 4 bases and J 6 bases, with 15 bases left between them. The CDR3 loop spans 15 amino acids. Germline CDR1 SGHAT, CDR2 FQNNGV. Complete variable domain (other parts from reference TRBV11-2 and TRBJ2-2): EAGVAQSPRYKIIEKRQSVAFWCNPISGHATLYWYQQILGQGPKLLIQFQNNGVVDDSQLPKDRFSAERLKGVDSTLKIQPAKLEDSAVYLCASSSLRGRPGELFFGEGSRLTVL.

The rearrangement links TRBV4-1 to TRBJ1-3, with D unresolved. The CDR3 sequence is 15 residues long. CDR1 and CDR2 (germline): MGHRA, YSYEKL. Between the trimmed V and J ends, which lost 1 base and 1 base, there was a span of 8 bases. The CDR3 reads CASSQVGNSGNTIYF. The CDR3 DNA follows: TGCGCCAGCAGCCAAGTGGGGAATTCTGGAAACACCATATATTTT.

The chain links TRBV19 to TRBJ2-1, with 9 bases aligning to TRBD2. V gave up 5 bases and J gave up 10 bases; unmatched junction bases: 9. This CDR3 has 14 residues. Germline CDR1 is LNHDA and CDR2 is SQIVND (reference sequence). The CDR3 bases are TGTGCCAGTAGTTACAAGCGGGGGGCCGGAGAGCAGTTCTTC. Its translation: CASSYKRGAGEQFF.

The genes are TRBV19 and TRBJ2-7, with D possibly being TRBD2 (5 bases). Germline CDR1 and CDR2: LNHDA and SQIVND (reference sequence). This CDR3 is 13 amino acids long. The ends were cut back, 5 bases at V and 6 bases at J, with 14 bases in the middle. For the CDR3, the DNA is TGTGCCAGTAGTGGGAGCCTCTATGGCGAGCAGTACTTC. Protein sequence: CASSGSLYGEQYF.

This clonotype was found a few times. In nucleotides, the CDR3 is TGTGCCAGCAGCCAACAGGGGGGGTACACTGAAGCTTTCTTT. This gives the protein CASSQQGGYTEAFF. The chain couples TRBV3-1 to TRBJ1-1; the match to TRBD1 covers 7 bases. V was clipped by 2 bases and J by 3 bases; unmatched bases: 3. The CDR3 totals 14 residues. CDR1 is LGHDT, CDR2 YNNKEL, per germline (reference sequence).

V and J are TRBV7-9 and TRBJ2-4; D remains ambiguous. The V end lost 2 bases, the J end lost 3 bases, and 8 bases lay between the germline ends. The CDR3 has 14 amino acids. Germline assignment: CDR1 SEHNR and CDR2 FQNEAQ (reference sequence). CDR3 nucleotides: TGTGCCAGCAGCTTATCACTCAGCAAAAACATTCAGTACTTC. Translated, it gives CASSLSLSKNIQYF.

The rearrangement uses TRBV19 and TRBJ1-1; no firm D call. The germline V gene encodes CDR1 LNHDA and CDR2 SQIVND (reference sequence). Trimming stripped 5 bases from V and 1 base from J, with 14 bases between. The CDR3 runs 15 residues. Written as DNA, the CDR3 is TGTGCCAGTAGTGGAGCAGGAGAAACGAACACTGAAGCTTTCTTT. As protein: CASSGAGETNTEAFF.

The chain has TRBV24-1 and TRBJ1-4; possibly TRBD1 for D (5 bases). The CDR3 contains 13 residues. Trimming cost V 10 bases and J 8 bases, with 16 bases left between them. Germline-derived CDR1 and CDR2 are KGHDR and SFDVKD. The DNA of the CDR3 is TGTGCCACTCAGGGTGGGAGGCGAGAAAAACTGTTTTTT. It encodes CATQGGRREKLFF.

The rearrangement links TRBV28 to TRBJ1-2; D not resolved. The CDR3 runs 16 residues. Trimming stripped 2 bases from V and 2 bases from J, with 15 bases between. Looked up from germline, CDR1 is MDHEN and CDR2 is SYDVKM. In DNA, the CDR3 is TGTGCCAGCAGTTTACCCACCGGGGTAGGGAACTATGGCTACACCTTC. This translates into CASSLPTGVGNYGYTF.

Only a few counts were recorded for this clonotype. The CDR3, as DNA: TGCAGTGCTAGGAGTGGGGACCCGATCCCGGGGACAAGCTCCTACGAGCAGTACTTC. This sequence encodes CSARSGDPIPGTSSYEQYF. The genes are TRBV20-1 and TRBJ2-7, with D perhaps TRBD1 (6 bases). V lost 3 bases to trimming and J lost 0 bases, with 27 bases between them. The CDR3 has 19 residues. Germline-derived CDR1 and CDR2 are DFQATT and SNEGSKA (reference sequence).